Sequencing of this T cell receptor beta chain was carried out in a study of T cell responses to AZD1222 COVID-19 vaccine. Method: immunoSEQ multiplex PCR; TCRdb's copy keeps in-frame clones and lacks some. The data hold 45,000 to 55,000 clones, with under 90% observed a single time. Broader study findings: Sampling captured repertoires only after the peak T cell response. The donors showed a predominance of white British ancestry and of females, with possible underestimation of clonal diversity.

As to this clone: Its specificity is unknown.

Germline V gene sequence: CDR1 SGHRS, CDR2 YFSETQ. The CDR3 has 15 residues. With V trimmed by 4 bases and J by 5 bases, 8 bases remained unmatched. This specimen consisted of peripheral blood, obtained on day 0 of AZD1222 vaccination. The sequence was obtained from an adult in good health. The V gene is TRBV5-1, the J gene TRBJ2-5, with 10 nucleotides matching TRBD2. CDR3 bases: TGCGCCAGCAGCGACAGGGAGACTAGCGGGGAGACCCAGTACTTC. Translated, it gives CASSDRETSGETQYF.